This T cell receptor (beta chain) was captured in a study of blood T cell repertoires in COVID-19. V lost 3 bases and J lost 5; bases outside the gene matches: 7. Per germline, CDR1 LGHDT and CDR2 YNNKEL (reference sequence). This CDR3 contains 17 residues. This clone was counted a few times. Libraries were prepared by immunoSEQ multiplex PCR; TCRdb keeps only in-frame clonotypes and omits some of them. The sample has about 73,000 clones, roughly 80% seen once. The sequenced sample was peripheral blood. This chain uses TRBV3-1 (or the pseudogene TRBV3-2) with TRBJ2-5; 15 bases map to TRBD2. This receptor was identified in a woman between 55 and 75 years old with acute or convalescent COVID-19. CDR3 in DNA: TGTGCCAGCAGCCAGGGACTAGCGGGGGGTGAGGTGGAGACCCAGTACTTC. Translating gives CASSQGLAGGEVETQYF.